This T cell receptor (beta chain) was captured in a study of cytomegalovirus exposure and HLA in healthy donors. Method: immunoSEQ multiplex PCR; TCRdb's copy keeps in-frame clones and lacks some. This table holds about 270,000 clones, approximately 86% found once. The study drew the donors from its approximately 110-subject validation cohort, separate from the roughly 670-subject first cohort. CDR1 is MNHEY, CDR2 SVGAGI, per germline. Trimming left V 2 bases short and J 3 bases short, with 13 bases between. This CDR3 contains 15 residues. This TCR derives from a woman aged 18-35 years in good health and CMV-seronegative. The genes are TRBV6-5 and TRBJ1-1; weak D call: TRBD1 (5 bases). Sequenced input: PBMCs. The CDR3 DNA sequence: TGTGCCAGCAGTTACGACCAGGGAGGGGACACTGAAGCTTTCTTT. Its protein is CASSYDQGGDTEAFF.